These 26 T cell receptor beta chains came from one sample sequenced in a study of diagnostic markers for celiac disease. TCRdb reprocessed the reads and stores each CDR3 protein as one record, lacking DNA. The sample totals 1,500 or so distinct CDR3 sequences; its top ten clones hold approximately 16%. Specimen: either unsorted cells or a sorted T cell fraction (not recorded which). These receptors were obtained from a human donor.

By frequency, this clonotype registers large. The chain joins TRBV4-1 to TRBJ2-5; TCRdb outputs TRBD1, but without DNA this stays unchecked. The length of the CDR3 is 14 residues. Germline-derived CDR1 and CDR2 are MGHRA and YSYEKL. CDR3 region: CASSGVGGVETQYF.

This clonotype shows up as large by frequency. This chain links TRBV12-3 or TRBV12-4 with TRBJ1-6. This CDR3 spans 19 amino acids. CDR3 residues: CASSWGDGSLTIYNSPLHF.

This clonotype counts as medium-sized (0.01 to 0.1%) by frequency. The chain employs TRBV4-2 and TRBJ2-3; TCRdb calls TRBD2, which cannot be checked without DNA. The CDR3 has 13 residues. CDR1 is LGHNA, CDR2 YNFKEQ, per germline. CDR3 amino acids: CASSRALSDTQYF.

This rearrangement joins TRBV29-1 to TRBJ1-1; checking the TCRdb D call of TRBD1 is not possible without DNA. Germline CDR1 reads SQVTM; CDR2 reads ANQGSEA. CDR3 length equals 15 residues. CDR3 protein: CSVEGDRGTNTEAFF.

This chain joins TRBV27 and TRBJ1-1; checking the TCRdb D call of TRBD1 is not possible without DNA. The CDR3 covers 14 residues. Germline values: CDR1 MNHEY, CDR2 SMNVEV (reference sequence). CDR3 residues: CASSLRGASTEAFF.

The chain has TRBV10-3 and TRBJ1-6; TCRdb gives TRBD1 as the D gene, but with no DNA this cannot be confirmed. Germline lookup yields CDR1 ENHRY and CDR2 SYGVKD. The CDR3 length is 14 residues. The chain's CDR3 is CAIKGPGEDSPLHF.

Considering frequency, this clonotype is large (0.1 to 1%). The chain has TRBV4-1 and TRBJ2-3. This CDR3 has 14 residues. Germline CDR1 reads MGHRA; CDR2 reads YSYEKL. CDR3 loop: CASSQGAEPDTQYF.

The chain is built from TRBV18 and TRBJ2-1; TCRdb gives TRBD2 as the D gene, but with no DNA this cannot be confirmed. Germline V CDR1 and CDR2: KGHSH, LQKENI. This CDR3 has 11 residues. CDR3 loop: CASSRGREQFF.

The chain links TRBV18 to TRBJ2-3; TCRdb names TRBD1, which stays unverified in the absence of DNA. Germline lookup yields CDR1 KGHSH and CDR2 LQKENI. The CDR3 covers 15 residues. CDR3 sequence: CASSPLRDISDTQYF. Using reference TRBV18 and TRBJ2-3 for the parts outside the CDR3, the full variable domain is NAGVMQNPRHLVRRRGQEARLRCSPMKGHSHVYWYRQLPEEGLKFMVYLQKENIIDESGMPKERFSAEFPKEGPSILRIQQVVRGDSAAYFCASSPLRDISDTQYFGPGTRLTVL.

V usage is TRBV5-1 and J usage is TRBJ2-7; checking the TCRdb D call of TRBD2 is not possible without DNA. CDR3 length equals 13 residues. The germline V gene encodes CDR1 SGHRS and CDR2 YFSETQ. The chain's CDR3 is CASSPGGLYEQYF.

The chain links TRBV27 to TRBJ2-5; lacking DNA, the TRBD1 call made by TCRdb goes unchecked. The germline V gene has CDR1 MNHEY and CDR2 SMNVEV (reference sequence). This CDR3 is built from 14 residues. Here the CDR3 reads CASSQGARGETQYF.

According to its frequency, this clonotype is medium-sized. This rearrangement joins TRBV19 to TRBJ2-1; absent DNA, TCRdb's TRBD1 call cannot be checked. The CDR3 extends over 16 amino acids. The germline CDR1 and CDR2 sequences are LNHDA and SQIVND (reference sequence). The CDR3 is CASSIWGSSSYNEQFF.

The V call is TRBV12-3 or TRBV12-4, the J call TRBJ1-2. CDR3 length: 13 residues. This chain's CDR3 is CASSSHSDYGYTF.

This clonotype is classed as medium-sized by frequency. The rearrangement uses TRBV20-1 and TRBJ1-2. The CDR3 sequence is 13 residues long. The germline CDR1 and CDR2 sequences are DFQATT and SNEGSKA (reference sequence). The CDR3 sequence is CSANHPPGDLYTF.

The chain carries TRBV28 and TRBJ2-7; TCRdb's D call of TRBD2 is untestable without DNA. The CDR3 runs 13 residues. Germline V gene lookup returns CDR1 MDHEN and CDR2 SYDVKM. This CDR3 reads CASSSGGTYEQYF.

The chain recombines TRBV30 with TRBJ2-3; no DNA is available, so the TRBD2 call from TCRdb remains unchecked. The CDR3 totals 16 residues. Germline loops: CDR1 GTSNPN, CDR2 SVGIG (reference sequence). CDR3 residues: CAWRPWLAGRTDTQYF.

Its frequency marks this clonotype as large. CDR3 sequence: CASSLNLFGADSPNTGELFF. The J gene is TRBJ2-2, the V gene TRBV13; TCRdb reports TRBD1, a call that lacks DNA to check it against. The germline gives CDR1 PRHDT, CDR2 FYEKMQ (reference sequence). The CDR3 runs 20 residues. The full variable domain, with the rest looked up from reference TRBV13 and TRBJ2-2, is AAGVIQSPRHLIKEKRETATLKCYPIPRHDTVYWYQQGPGQDPQFLISFYEKMQSDKGSIPDRFSAQQFSDYHSELNMSSLELGDSALYFCASSLNLFGADSPNTGELFFGEGSRLTVL.

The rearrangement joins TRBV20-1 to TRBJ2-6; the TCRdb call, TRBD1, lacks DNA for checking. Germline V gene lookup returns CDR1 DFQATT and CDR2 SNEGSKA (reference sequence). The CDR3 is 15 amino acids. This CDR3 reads CSATGTGSGANVLTF.

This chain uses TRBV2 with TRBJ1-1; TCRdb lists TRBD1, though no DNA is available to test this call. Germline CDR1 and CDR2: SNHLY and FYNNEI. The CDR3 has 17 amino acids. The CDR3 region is CASSARDRVRFGTEAFF.

This CDR3 is CSAPAWDRDGNTEAFF. This sequence joins TRBV20-1 and TRBJ1-1; absent DNA, TCRdb's TRBD1 call cannot be checked. CDR3 length: 16 amino acids. CDR1 is DFQATT, CDR2 SNEGSKA, per germline (reference sequence).

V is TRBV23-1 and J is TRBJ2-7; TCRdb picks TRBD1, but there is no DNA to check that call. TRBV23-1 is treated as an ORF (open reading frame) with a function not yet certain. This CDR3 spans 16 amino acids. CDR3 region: CASSQSRTAYSYEQYF.

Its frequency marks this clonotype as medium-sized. The CDR3 here is CASSQGQGTTEAFF. This rearrangement joins TRBV18 to TRBJ1-1; the TRBD1 assignment by TCRdb is unverifiable without DNA. CDR3 length: 14 amino acids. The germline V gene encodes CDR1 KGHSH and CDR2 LQKENI.

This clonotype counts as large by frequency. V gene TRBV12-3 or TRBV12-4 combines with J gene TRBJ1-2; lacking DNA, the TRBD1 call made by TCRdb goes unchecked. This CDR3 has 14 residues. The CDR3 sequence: CASSPQTGGDGYTF.

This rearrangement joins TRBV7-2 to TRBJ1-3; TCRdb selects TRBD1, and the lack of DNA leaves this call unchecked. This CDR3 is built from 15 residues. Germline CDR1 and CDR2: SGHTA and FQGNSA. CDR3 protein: CASSFTGMGGNTIYF.

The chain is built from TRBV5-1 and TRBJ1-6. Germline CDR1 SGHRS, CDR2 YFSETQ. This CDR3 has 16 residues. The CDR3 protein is CASSLEESSYNSPLHF.

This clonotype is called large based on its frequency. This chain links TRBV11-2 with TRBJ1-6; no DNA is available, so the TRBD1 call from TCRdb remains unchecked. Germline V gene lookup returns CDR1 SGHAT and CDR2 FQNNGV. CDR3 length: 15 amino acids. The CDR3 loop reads CASKGTGGYNSPLHF.